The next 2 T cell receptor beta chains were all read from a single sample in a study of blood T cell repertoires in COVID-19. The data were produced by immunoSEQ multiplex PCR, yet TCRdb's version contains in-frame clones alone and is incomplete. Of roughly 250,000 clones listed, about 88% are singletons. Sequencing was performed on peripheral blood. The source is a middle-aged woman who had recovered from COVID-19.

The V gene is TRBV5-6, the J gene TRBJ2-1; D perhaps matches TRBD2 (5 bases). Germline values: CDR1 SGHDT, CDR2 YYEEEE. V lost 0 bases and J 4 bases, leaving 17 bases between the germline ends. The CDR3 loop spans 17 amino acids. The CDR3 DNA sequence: TGTGCCAGCAGCTTGGAAAGGGAGCCCAATGAATACAATGAGCAGTTCTTC. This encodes CASSLEREPNEYNEQFF.

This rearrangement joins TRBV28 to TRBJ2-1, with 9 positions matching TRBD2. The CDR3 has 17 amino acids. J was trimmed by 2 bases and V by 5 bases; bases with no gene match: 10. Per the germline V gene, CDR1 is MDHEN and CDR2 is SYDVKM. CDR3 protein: CASSLRTLAGAYNEQFF. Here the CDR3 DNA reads TGTGCCAGCAGTCTTCGAACACTAGCGGGCGCCTACAATGAGCAGTTCTTC.